One T cell receptor (beta chain) is described in this entry. Germline values: CDR1 GTSNPN, CDR2 SVGIG (reference sequence). V trimming: 1 base; J trimming: 8 bases; junction bases outside the gene matches: 6. The CDR3 is 13 residues long. This sample was included in a study of blood T cell repertoires in COVID-19. Study overall: Collection of acute and convalescent COVID-19 samples took place in the United States, Italy and Spain. T cells, B-cell-depleted T cells, or PBMCs supplied cDNA or gDNA.

Generated by immunoSEQ multiplex PCR, the TCRdb table keeps only in-frame clones and is missing some. The profile shows roughly 33,000 clones, over 70% of them singletons. The sample comprised peripheral blood. This sequence joins TRBV30 and TRBJ2-7; TRBD1 matches at 9 bases. The source of this sequence is a man at least 80 years old with active COVID-19. Here the CDR3 reads CAWSALQGAKQYF. The CDR3 DNA follows: TGTGCCTGGAGTGCTTTACAGGGGGCTAAGCAGTACTTC.